The present T cell receptor beta chain was sequenced within a study of CD8 T cells in Susac syndrome. Random-hexamer reverse transcription was applied to roughly 0.5 to 1 ug RNA. TCRdb called the immunoSEQ multiplex PCR reads again in MiXCR, with one record for every CDR3 protein. The data contain 130,000 to 150,000 distinct CDR3 sequences, roughly 94% of them singletons. There are 13 residues in the CDR3. V lost 4 bases to trimming and J lost 5 bases; unmatched junction nucleotides: 6. Germline-derived CDR1 and CDR2 are DFQATT and SNEGSKA (reference sequence). The gene calls are TRBV20-1 and TRBJ2-3, with TRBD1 matching 7 bases. The receptor was derived from a human donor in good health. The sequencing input was CD4+ T cells from PBMCs. This CDR3 is CSANKGAGDTQYF. The CDR3 nucleotides are TGCAGTGCTAACAAGGGGGCCGGAGATACGCAGTATTTT.